This is a list of T cell receptor beta chains from one sample in a study of blood T cell repertoires in COVID-19. TCRdb's copy holds only in-frame clones and misses some; the assay was immunoSEQ multiplex PCR. The data contain 200,000 to 250,000 clones, around 87% of them singletons. Sequencing was done on a sample of peripheral blood. Receptors were obtained from a woman in her 50s with COVID-19, enrolled during active disease. The CDR3 runs from the conserved cysteine through the conserved F or W. The D gene is left open where the match is weak. For some rows the clone size is stated as once, few or many, or as a class when expanded; others skip it.

J gene,clone size,V gene,D gene,CDR3 protein,CDR3 DNA
TRBJ1-2,.,TRBV19,.,CASSIGLLLGYGYTF,TGTGCCAGTAGTATAGGACTCCTACTAGGCTATGGCTACACCTTC
TRBJ1-1,.,TRBV6-5,.,CASSPFESTEAFF,TGTGCCAGCAGCCCGTTTGAGTCCACTGAAGCTTTCTTT
TRBJ2-2,.,TRBV7-9,TRBD1,CASSLTGAGGELFF,TGTGCCAGCAGCCTGACAGGGGCCGGCGGGGAGCTGTTTTTT
TRBJ1-2,.,TRBV11-2,TRBD1,CASSPYRDRVYGYTF,TGTGCCAGCAGCCCATACCGGGACAGGGTCTATGGCTACACCTTC
TRBJ1-2,.,TRBV29-1,TRBD1,CSVMGQSEGFLNYGYTF,TGCAGCGTGATGGGACAGTCCGAAGGCTTTTTGAACTATGGCTACACCTTC
TRBJ2-2,.,TRBV19,.,CASSIERLAGTGELFF,TGTGCCAGTAGTATAGAGAGGCTAGCAGGAACCGGGGAGCTGTTTTTT
TRBJ2-1,.,TRBV11-3,TRBD2,CASSLPRLAGRVNEQFF,TGTGCCAGCAGCTTACCCCGACTAGCGGGGAGGGTCAATGAGCAGTTCTTC
TRBJ1-2,.,TRBV13,TRBD1,CASSTRQGASGYTF,TGTGCCAGCAGCACCAGACAGGGTGCTAGTGGCTACACCTTC
TRBJ1-2,once,TRBV4-1,.,CASSQDGSQPNYGYTF,TGCGCCAGCAGCCAAGATGGGAGTCAACCTAACTATGGCTACACCTTC
TRBJ1-1,.,TRBV19,.,CASSPGVGTEAFF,TGTGCCAGTAGTCCCGGGGTCGGCACTGAAGCTTTCTTT
TRBJ2-1,.,TRBV5-8,.,CASSLGDYNEQFF,TGTGCCAGCAGCTTGGGAGATTACAATGAGCAGTTCTTC
TRBJ1-1,.,TRBV7-6,TRBD1,CASSSITGGSGTEAFF,TGTGCCAGCAGCTCAATTACAGGGGGCTCGGGTACTGAAGCTTTCTTT
TRBJ1-3,few,TRBV7-8,TRBD1,CASSLGVRDRGHGGNTIYF,TGTGCCAGCAGCTTAGGGGTTAGGGACAGGGGGCATGGTGGAAACACCATATATTTT
TRBJ2-2,.,TRBV2,TRBD2,CASSPGLATGELFF,TGTGCCAGCTCTCCGGGACTAGCCACCGGGGAGCTGTTTTTT
TRBJ1-1,.,TRBV19,.,CASSIVVNTEAFF,TGTGCCAGTAGTATCGTTGTGAACACTGAAGCTTTCTTT
TRBJ2-1,.,TRBV28,TRBD1,CASSRGGTGVREQFF,TGTGCCAGCAGCCGAGGCGGGACAGGGGTCCGCGAGCAGTTCTTC
TRBJ2-1,.,TRBV15,TRBD2,CATSPRGASGGANEQFF,TGTGCCACCAGCCCTCGTGGGGCTAGCGGGGGGGCGAATGAGCAGTTCTTC
TRBJ2-7,.,TRBV10-1,TRBD1,CASSESSGTGEDEQYF,TGCGCCAGCAGTGAGTCCTCCGGGACAGGGGAGGACGAGCAGTACTTC
TRBJ1-6,once,TRBV5-1,.,CASSLIVSSADNSPLHF,TGCGCCAGCAGCTTGATCGTATCCTCTGCGGATAATTCACCCCTCCACTTT
TRBJ2-7,.,TRBV28,TRBD1,CASRRDRGREEQYF,TGTGCCAGCAGAAGGGACAGGGGGCGAGAAGAGCAGTACTTC
TRBJ1-4,.,TRBV7-6,TRBD1,CASSQLGQERKKLFF,TGTGCCAGCAGCCAACTGGGACAGGAAAGGAAAAAACTGTTTTTT
TRBJ1-5,few,TRBV28,.,CASRLHGYNQPQHF,TGTGCCAGCAGATTACACGGGTACAATCAGCCCCAGCATTTT
TRBJ1-2,.,TRBV10-3,.,CAISDENPGDGYTF,TGTGCCATCAGTGACGAGAATCCAGGGGACGGCTACACCTTC
TRBJ1-1,many,TRBV19,TRBD1,CASQTGLAEAFF,TGTGCCAGTCAGACAGGGCTCGCTGAAGCTTTCTTT
TRBJ2-4,.,TRBV24-1,.,CATSDFRAGDIQYF,TGTGCCACCAGTGATTTCAGGGCCGGTGACATTCAGTACTTC
TRBJ2-5,.,TRBV28,.,CASTTTRDSQETQYF,TGTGCCAGCACCACCACCCGAGACAGCCAAGAGACCCAGTACTTC
TRBJ1-2,.,TRBV6-2/TRBV6-3,.,CASSYEDSYYGYTF,TGTGCCAGCAGTTACGAGGACAGCTACTATGGCTACACCTTC
TRBJ2-7,once,TRBV6-6,TRBD1,CASNGQGAWEQYF,TGTGCCAGCAATGGACAGGGGGCGTGGGAGCAGTACTTC
TRBJ1-2,once,TRBV27,TRBD1,CASSPRLFGQGFHYGYTF,TGTGCCAGCAGTCCTCGACTCTTCGGACAGGGTTTTCACTATGGCTACACCTTC
TRBJ1-5,.,TRBV7-8,.,CASTGMISNQPQHF,TGTGCCAGCACTGGCATGATAAGCAATCAGCCCCAGCATTTT
TRBJ1-2,.,TRBV5-1,.,CASSLMGASSGYTF,TGCGCCAGCAGCTTGATGGGGGCCTCCTCAGGCTACACCTTC
TRBJ2-3,.,TRBV27,.,CASRARDTQYF,TGTGCCAGCAGAGCGCGAGATACGCAGTATTTT
TRBJ2-1,once,TRBV19,TRBD2,CASRPSGGFYNEQFF,TGTGCCAGTAGACCTAGCGGGGGTTTCTACAATGAGCAGTTCTTC
TRBJ1-3,.,TRBV6-6,TRBD1,CASSYTGQGSGNTIYF,TGTGCCAGCAGTTACACGGGACAGGGCTCTGGAAACACCATATATTTT
TRBJ2-7,.,TRBV7-2,TRBD2,CASSFSGGTYEQYF,TGTGCCAGCAGTTTTAGCGGGGGGACGTACGAGCAGTACTTC
TRBJ2-6,.,TRBV7-2,.,CASSLGTGIGANVLTF,TGTGCCAGCAGCTTAGGAACGGGGATTGGGGCCAACGTCCTGACTTTC
TRBJ2-6,.,TRBV6-1,.,CASSKTDGANVLTF,TGTGCCAGCAGTAAGACAGATGGGGCCAACGTCCTGACTTTC
TRBJ1-1,.,TRBV5-1,.,CASRLPGQTFTEAFF,TGCGCCAGTAGACTTCCCGGACAGACCTTCACTGAAGCTTTCTTT
TRBJ2-7,.,TRBV19,TRBD1,CASSIGQGDEQYF,TGTGCCAGTAGTATAGGACAGGGGGACGAGCAGTACTTC
TRBJ2-2,once,TRBV5-1,TRBD2,CASSPFGGESTGELFF,TGCGCCAGCAGCCCCTTCGGGGGGGAGAGCACCGGGGAGCTGTTTTTT
TRBJ1-1,few,TRBV20-1,.,CSAYGEGILLF,TGCAGTGCATATGGGGAGGGGATCCTACTGTTT
TRBJ2-1,.,TRBV27,TRBD1,CASSVGQGFYNEQFF,TGTGCCAGCAGCGTTGGACAGGGGTTCTACAATGAGCAGTTCTTC
TRBJ2-5,.,TRBV19,TRBD2,CASTEGGAVGETQYF,TGTGCCAGTACTGAGGGAGGGGCAGTCGGTGAGACCCAGTACTTC
TRBJ2-1,.,TRBV24-1,TRBD1,CATSDFKGQGHNEQFF,TGTGCCACCAGTGATTTCAAAGGACAGGGCCACAATGAGCAGTTCTTC
TRBJ2-3,.,TRBV27,TRBD2,CASLIAGGRTDTQYF,TGTGCCAGCCTAATAGCGGGGGGGCGGACAGATACGCAGTATTTT
TRBJ2-3,few,TRBV5-1,.,CASAPAGSDTQYF,TGCGCCAGCGCCCCGGCAGGGTCCGATACGCAGTATTTT
TRBJ2-2,few,TRBV4-1,TRBD2,CASSQVPGGRTGELFF,TGCGCCAGCAGCCAAGTGCCGGGGGGGCGCACCGGGGAGCTGTTTTTT
TRBJ1-2,.,TRBV9,.,CASSPTGRAGYGYTF,TGTGCCAGCAGCCCGACGGGCAGGGCAGGCTATGGCTACACCTTC
TRBJ1-1,.,TRBV19,.,CASSIGGPALNTEAFF,TGTGCCAGTAGTATAGGAGGGCCAGCCTTGAACACTGAAGCTTTCTTT
TRBJ1-1,once,TRBV7-2,TRBD1,CASSLTGQGNTEAFF,TGTGCCAGCAGCTTAACTGGACAGGGGAACACTGAAGCTTTCTTT
TRBJ2-3,.,TRBV5-1,.,CASSWLPRGTDTQYF,TGCGCCAGCAGCTGGCTACCTCGGGGCACAGATACGCAGTATTTT
TRBJ2-2,.,TRBV19,.,CASSLIAGLTPGELFF,TGTGCCAGTAGTCTCATCGCGGGTTTGACGCCCGGGGAGCTGTTTTTT
TRBJ2-1,.,TRBV15,.,CATSRGLNVAGFNEQFF,TGTGCCACCAGCAGAGGTCTTAACGTGGCGGGGTTCAATGAGCAGTTCTTC
TRBJ1-6,.,TRBV11-2,.,CASSLVIPQTNSPLHF,TGTGCCAGCAGCTTAGTCATTCCACAAACTAATTCGCCCCTCCACTTT
TRBJ2-1,.,TRBV11-2,TRBD2,CASRTSGGVDEQFF,TGTGCCAGCAGGACTAGCGGGGGGGTCGATGAGCAGTTCTTC
TRBJ1-1,.,TRBV9,.,CASSGGERRVTEAFF,TGTGCCAGCAGCGGAGGGGAACGGAGGGTCACTGAAGCTTTCTTT
TRBJ1-5,once,TRBV12-5,TRBD1,CASGEGGGNQPQHF,TGTGCTAGTGGGGAAGGGGGCGGCAATCAGCCCCAGCATTTT